The clone carrying this T cell receptor beta chain showed up just a few times. The target antigen is unknown. Germline assignment: CDR1 SGHRS and CDR2 YFSETQ. CDR3 length equals 21 residues. The V end was cut by 0 bases, the J end by 2 bases, with 28 bases between. The sample is drawn from a study of T cells after yellow fever vaccination. Turning to the study itself: Any fraction with a low cell number was prepared using SMART-Seq v4 Ultra Low Input.

Study results and limitations: The appearance of a small share of clonotypes in both CD4 and CD8 compartments was observed.

5'RACE template switching produced TCR cDNA carrying a universal primer site and UMIs. TCRdb called the 5' RACE reads again in MiXCR, with one record for every CDR3 protein. The table lists 400,000 or so distinct CDR3 sequences, approximately 6% of them singletons. The starting material was PBMCs, obtained 5 days after the yellow fever booster vaccination. The TCR originated in a man younger than 40 who received the YFV17D yellow fever vaccine. This chain joins TRBV5-1 and TRBJ2-3; a possible D gene is TRBD2 (5 bases). In DNA, the CDR3 is TGCGCCAGCAGCTTGGCCCAAAAGAGAGGAGGTCTCACCGTCCCCACAGATACGCAGTATTTT. Translating it yields CASSLAQKRGGLTVPTDTQYF.